The present TCR beta chain was sequenced within a study of blood T cell repertoires in COVID-19. Study-wide background: Nucleic acid was either cDNA or gDNA, and it came from T cells, B-cell-depleted T cells, or PBMCs.

Some clones are missing from TCRdb's copy, which holds only in-frame ones; the method was immunoSEQ multiplex PCR. The data contain around 94,000 clones, about nine tenths of them singletons. Trimming pared 3 bases from V and 1 base from J, leaving 13 bases between. CDR3 size: 14 residues. Per germline, CDR1 DFQATT and CDR2 SNEGSKA (reference sequence). The clonotype originates from a man between 18 and 29 years old with acute or convalescent COVID-19. This rearrangement joins TRBV20-1 to TRBJ2-7, with D possibly being TRBD2 (5 bases). The sample consisted of peripheral blood. The CDR3 loop reads CSASGLADSYEQYF. The CDR3, as DNA: TGCAGTGCTAGTGGGCTAGCAGATTCCTACGAGCAGTACTTC.